This T cell receptor beta chain comes out of a study of blood T cell repertoires in COVID-19. The overall study: Samples taken during acute and convalescent COVID-19 were collected in the United States, Italy and Spain. Sources were T cells, B-cell-depleted T cells, or PBMCs; the material itself was cDNA or gDNA.

Germline V lookup: CDR1 SGHTA, CDR2 FQGNSA. CDR3 size: 14 residues. The V gene lost 3 bases and the J gene lost 4 bases, with 12 bases spanning the gap. In the original analysis: Nucleated cell number was recorded as an estimate derived from reference gene primer amplification. Repertoires were generated with immunoSEQ multiplex PCR, while TCRdb's copy carries only in-frame clones and drops some. The V and J calls and clone size are taken from that table; D and trimming were inferred from the DNA. Of more than 250,000 clones in the sample, over 75% were seen once. The sample consisted of peripheral blood. The rearrangement links TRBV7-2 to TRBJ1-1; D might be TRBD1 (5 bases). This TCR was sampled from a man aged 50-59 years with active or convalescent COVID-19. The CDR3 bases are TGTGCCAGCAGCTTCCGGGTTGGGGCCACTGAAGCTTTCTTT. Protein sequence: CASSFRVGATEAFF.